This T cell receptor (beta chain) was observed in a study of resident and recirculating memory T cells in vitiligo. The wider study: Epidermis came from shave biopsies of lesional and nonlesional sites, plus PBMCs. General study results and limits: TCR sequences were not conserved across biopsy sites or patients.

The assay was immunoSEQ multiplex PCR, and TCRdb's table has in-frame clones only and misses some. This table has 40,000 to 45,000 clones, 80% to 95% appearing once. Remarks on this clone: No antigen is known for it.

Source material: blood. This TCR derives from a male donor with vitiligo.

CDR3 residues: CASNPRTLSQYF. The CDR3 DNA follows: TGTGCCAGCAACCCGCGGACACTTTCCCAGTACTTC. The rearrangement links TRBV9 to TRBJ2-7; a weak D match, TRBD1 (5 bases). The CDR3 is made up of 12 amino acids. Germline values: CDR1 SGDLS, CDR2 YYNGEE. V lost 6 bases, J lost 10 bases, and 17 bases lay in between.